Sequencing of this T cell receptor beta chain was carried out in a study of blood T cells in healthy people across ages. Together with a sample-barcoded 5' primer, a J-beta primer mix was included in a second PCR lasting roughly 6 to 12 cycles. Tags on each cDNA molecule came from a template-switch adaptor with 12 random nucleotides. TCRdb redid the calling of the 5' RACE reads with MiXCR, one entry per CDR3 protein. Of roughly 800,000 distinct CDR3 sequences detected, 55% to 75% appear once; the ten largest clones hold over 20%. This clonotype has only a few counts. Antigen: not known. Per sample, extraction of total RNA gave at least 5.5 micrograms in every case. Overall study results and limits: No one knew whether donors had CMV, which possibly confounded expanded clonotype changes.

The sequence derives from a man between 25 and 39 years old in good health. The sequenced material came from blood.

The CDR3 sequence is CASSLKAGANVLTF. CDR3 nucleotide sequence: TGTGCCAGCAGTTTAAAAGCTGGGGCCAACGTCCTGACTTTC. The rearrangement links TRBV28 to TRBJ2-6; D remains ambiguous. The CDR3 consists of 14 residues. Germline-derived CDR1 and CDR2 are MDHEN and SYDVKM. V was pared by 2 bases and J by 2 bases, with 4 bases between.